These T cell receptor beta chains were read from a single sample in a study of blood T cell repertoires in COVID-19. This table comes from immunoSEQ multiplex PCR, and its TCRdb copy is limited to in-frame clones, with some not included. Altogether roughly 150,000 clones are present, approximately 84% being singletons, with the ten largest covering around 8%. Input material: peripheral blood. The receptors originated from a human donor in a cohort sampled during active COVID-19. The CDR3 runs from the conserved cysteine through the conserved F or W. The order of the fields is clone size, D gene, V gene, J gene, CDR3 DNA, CDR3 protein. The D gene is left open where the match is weak. Clone size is not always given. Where it is, it says once, few, many or a class for expanded clones.

size: -
D: TRBD2
V: TRBV27
J: TRBJ2-3
DNA: TGTGCCAGCAGTTCCCCTAGCGGGGGGTCAGATACGCAGTATTTT
CDR3: CASSSPSGGSDTQYF

size: once
D: TRBD2
V: TRBV10-1
J: TRBJ2-7
DNA: TGCGCCAGCAGTGACGGGACTAGCTGGGGGGGTGAGCAGTACTTC
CDR3: CASSDGTSWGGEQYF

size: once
D: TRBD1
V: TRBV19
J: TRBJ2-7
DNA: TGTGCCAGTAGTATTGTGTTTGGACAGGGGGGAGAGCAGTACTTC
CDR3: CASSIVFGQGGEQYF

size: -
D: -
V: TRBV28
J: TRBJ2-7
DNA: TGTGCCAGCAGTTTTCAGGGTAGCAAGCAGTACTTC
CDR3: CASSFQGSKQYF

size: -
D: -
V: TRBV21-1
J: TRBJ2-2
DNA: TGTGCCAGCAGCCCCCCCCTAGGGGCGAACACCGGGGAGCTGTTTTTT
CDR3: CASSPPLGANTGELFF

size: -
D: -
V: TRBV3-1/TRBV3-2
J: TRBJ1-1
DNA: TGTGCCAGCAGCCTCCGGGGGTCGAAAGCCCATGAAGCTTTCTTT
CDR3: CASSLRGSKAHEAFF

size: -
D: -
V: TRBV3-1/TRBV3-2
J: TRBJ1-4
DNA: TGTGCCAGCAGCCCGACCGGGACAAATGAAAAACTGTTTTTT
CDR3: CASSPTGTNEKLFF

size: few
D: -
V: TRBV4-2
J: TRBJ1-3
DNA: TGTGCCAGCAGCCAAGTCCAGGATCCCAACACCATATATTTT
CDR3: CASSQVQDPNTIYF

size: once
D: TRBD1
V: TRBV11-2
J: TRBJ1-1
DNA: TGTGCCAGCAGCTTGGACGGGGACAGGGGGAACACTGAAGCTTTCTTT
CDR3: CASSLDGDRGNTEAFF

size: -
D: -
V: TRBV9
J: TRBJ2-5
DNA: TGTGCCAGCAGCGAGACGGGTGGAGAGACCCAGTACTTC
CDR3: CASSETGGETQYF

size: -
D: -
V: TRBV5-6
J: TRBJ2-6
DNA: TGTGCCAGCAGCGCTGAACTGAACTCTGGGGCCAACGTCCTGACTTTC
CDR3: CASSAELNSGANVLTF

size: -
D: TRBD1
V: TRBV13
J: TRBJ2-4
DNA: TGTGCCAGCAGCTCGAGAAGGGGGCTCCTGGCCAAAAACATTCAGTACTTC
CDR3: CASSSRRGLLAKNIQYF

size: few
D: -
V: TRBV27
J: TRBJ1-6
DNA: TGTGCCAGCAGTTTAACTAGGACAGTGGGGAATTCACCCCTCCACTTT
CDR3: CASSLTRTVGNSPLHF

size: -
D: -
V: TRBV7-9
J: TRBJ2-2
DNA: TGTGCCAGCAGCTTAGATATGTCCGGGGAGCTGTTTTTT
CDR3: CASSLDMSGELFF

size: -
D: TRBD1
V: TRBV2
J: TRBJ2-2
DNA: TGTGCCAGCAGGGACAGGATTAACACCGGGGAGCTGTTTTTT
CDR3: CASRDRINTGELFF

size: once
D: -
V: TRBV2
J: TRBJ1-1
DNA: TGTGCCAGCGGGCCCATATTTGTGCTGAACACTGAAGCTTTCTTT
CDR3: CASGPIFVLNTEAFF

size: -
D: TRBD1
V: TRBV6-5
J: TRBJ1-3
DNA: TGTGCCAGCAGTCGCTGGGACAGGGAGAGGAACACCATATATTTT
CDR3: CASSRWDRERNTIYF

size: -
D: -
V: TRBV18
J: TRBJ1-4
DNA: TGTGCCAGCTCACCTTCCCCGGGGGTTACTAATGAAAAACTGTTTTTT
CDR3: CASSPSPGVTNEKLFF

size: -
D: -
V: TRBV15
J: TRBJ1-3
DNA: TGTGCCACCAGCATCGGTACCTCTGGAAACACCATATATTTT
CDR3: CATSIGTSGNTIYF

size: few
D: -
V: TRBV12-5
J: TRBJ2-2
DNA: TGTGCTAGTGGTTTGAGCAGGGGCGTCACCGGGGAGCTGTTTTTT
CDR3: CASGLSRGVTGELFF

size: -
D: -
V: TRBV21-1
J: TRBJ2-2
DNA: TGTGCCAGCAGCAACCGGACAGGGTCGGGAGAGTTCACCGGGGAGCTGTTTTTT
CDR3: CASSNRTGSGEFTGELFF

size: -
D: TRBD1
V: TRBV10-2
J: TRBJ1-2
DNA: TGCGCCAGCAGACAGGGGGCAGACTATGGCTACACCTTC
CDR3: CASRQGADYGYTF

size: -
D: -
V: TRBV25-1
J: TRBJ2-7
DNA: TGTGCCAGCAGTGATGGGGGCCACTCCTACGAGCAGTACTTC
CDR3: CASSDGGHSYEQYF

size: -
D: TRBD1
V: TRBV28
J: TRBJ2-7
DNA: TGTGCCAGCAGTTTAAGGGGACAGGTTTTGTCAGTCCCCTACGAGCAGTACTTC
CDR3: CASSLRGQVLSVPYEQYF

size: -
D: -
V: TRBV5-1
J: TRBJ1-6
DNA: TGCGCCAGCAGCCGAGATAGTACAGGGAGCTCCTATAATTCACCCCTCCACTTT
CDR3: CASSRDSTGSSYNSPLHF

size: -
D: TRBD2
V: TRBV6-5
J: TRBJ2-2
DNA: TGTGCCGAGGGACTAGCGGGGGAGGGCACCGGGGAGCTGTTTTTT
CDR3: CAEGLAGEGTGELFF

size: -
D: -
V: TRBV27
J: TRBJ1-4
DNA: TGTGCCAGCAGTTCGGCAGGGGCTAATGAAAAACTGTTTTTT
CDR3: CASSSAGANEKLFF

size: -
D: TRBD1
V: TRBV19
J: TRBJ2-1
DNA: TGTGCCAGTAGTGGGATAGGGACAGCTGGTAAAAATGAGCAGTTCTTC
CDR3: CASSGIGTAGKNEQFF

size: once
D: -
V: TRBV4-1
J: TRBJ2-2
DNA: TGCGCCAGCAGCCCTCAAGGGACAAAGGTGAATACTGACACCGGGGAGCTGTTTTTT
CDR3: CASSPQGTKVNTDTGELFF

size: -
D: -
V: TRBV11-2
J: TRBJ1-2
DNA: TGTGCCAGCAGCTTAAACCGGGAGGGGTGGTACACCTTC
CDR3: CASSLNREGWYTF

size: -
D: -
V: TRBV20-1
J: TRBJ1-2
DNA: TGCAGTGCTGCTACAGGGCACGGCTACACCTTC
CDR3: CSAATGHGYTF

size: few
D: TRBD1
V: TRBV6-5
J: TRBJ2-2
DNA: TGTGCCAGCAGGGGACAGGGGAGCACCGGGGAGCTGTTTTTT
CDR3: CASRGQGSTGELFF

size: -
D: -
V: TRBV28
J: TRBJ1-6
DNA: TGTGCCAGCCTTACAGGGAGCTCCTATAATTCACCCCTCCACTTT
CDR3: CASLTGSSYNSPLHF

size: -
D: -
V: TRBV3-1/TRBV3-2
J: TRBJ2-7
DNA: TGTGCCAGCAGCCAAGAAGGGGGTTTTAGGACCGAGCAGTACTTC
CDR3: CASSQEGGFRTEQYF

size: -
D: -
V: TRBV5-1
J: TRBJ2-2
DNA: TGCGCCAGCAGCTTGAGACAGGAGAACACCGGGGAGCTGTTTTTT
CDR3: CASSLRQENTGELFF

size: -
D: TRBD1
V: TRBV25-1
J: TRBJ2-5
DNA: TGTGCCAGCAGGCTCCCCGGGACAGGGAAGGAGACCCAGTACTTC
CDR3: CASRLPGTGKETQYF

size: -
D: -
V: TRBV4-1
J: TRBJ1-6
DNA: TGCGCCAGCAGCCAAGAACAGGGAAATAATTCACCCCTCCACTTT
CDR3: CASSQEQGNNSPLHF

size: -
D: TRBD2
V: TRBV9
J: TRBJ2-2
DNA: TGTGCCAGCAGCGTAGTGGCTAGCGGGGGGCTGAACACCGGGGAGCTGTTTTTT
CDR3: CASSVVASGGLNTGELFF

size: -
D: TRBD2
V: TRBV15
J: TRBJ2-5
DNA: TGTGCCACCAGCCCCGCCCCACTAGCGGGGGGGCAAGAGACCCAGTACTTC
CDR3: CATSPAPLAGGQETQYF

size: -
D: TRBD1
V: TRBV10-3
J: TRBJ1-1
DNA: TGTGCCATCACTACGGACAGGGGGAACACTGAAGCTTTCTTT
CDR3: CAITTDRGNTEAFF

size: -
D: -
V: TRBV6-1
J: TRBJ1-5
DNA: TGTGCCAGCAGTGAAGTTCATGGAGGGGTGAATCAGCCCCAGCATTTT
CDR3: CASSEVHGGVNQPQHF